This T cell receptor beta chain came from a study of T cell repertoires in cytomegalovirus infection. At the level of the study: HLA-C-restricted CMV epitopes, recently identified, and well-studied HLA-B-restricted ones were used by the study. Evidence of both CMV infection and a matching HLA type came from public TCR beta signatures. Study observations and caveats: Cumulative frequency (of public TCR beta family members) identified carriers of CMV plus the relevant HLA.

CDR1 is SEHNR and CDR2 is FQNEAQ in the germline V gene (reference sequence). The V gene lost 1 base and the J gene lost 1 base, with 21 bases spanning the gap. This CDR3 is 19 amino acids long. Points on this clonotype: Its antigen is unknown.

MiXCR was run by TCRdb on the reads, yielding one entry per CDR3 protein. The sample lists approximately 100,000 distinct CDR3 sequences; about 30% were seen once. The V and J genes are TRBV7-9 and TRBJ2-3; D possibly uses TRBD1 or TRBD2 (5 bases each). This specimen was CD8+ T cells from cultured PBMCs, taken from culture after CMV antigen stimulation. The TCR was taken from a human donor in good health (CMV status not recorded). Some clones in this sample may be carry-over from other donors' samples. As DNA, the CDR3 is TGTGCCAGCAGCTTAGATGCGGAGGCAGGGTGGGCTGGCACAGATACGCAGTATTTT. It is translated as CASSLDAEAGWAGTDTQYF.